This T cell receptor (beta chain) was recovered during a study of blood T cell repertoires in COVID-19 (dated by TCRdb to about 2020). Study-level background: The collaborator samples originated in the United States, Italy and Spain and spanned the acute and convalescent phases of COVID-19. HLA class I and class II types, where available, came from metadata supplied by the sample provider rather than from assay-based typing. The prospective study material was composed of cDNA or gDNA derived from T cells, B-cell-depleted T cells, or PBMCs. Sample metadata almost always included a de-identified subject ID, COVID-19 status, age in years and sex. The repertoires were released in a freely available public database meant as a resource for research on the immune response to SARS-CoV-2. Deeply sampled blood TCRbeta repertoires from subjects exposed to, actively infected with, or recovered from COVID-19 were included in the dataset. The samples were drawn from two sources: the first 160 participants of the ongoing ImmuneRACE study, and 950 to 1,500 subjects contributed by 6 global collaborators. Broad study findings and their caveats: The quantity of clinical and demographic metadata differed by source and by participant and was supplied without curation.

In Seattle, one collaborating source enrolled patients while the infection was active and tracked those patients longitudinally over the course of disease. The collaborating institutions used their own protocols to collect whole blood in K2EDTA tubes. For TCRbeta analysis, collaborators shipped samples as frozen whole blood, isolated PBMCs, or DNA extracted from either of those sample types. Comment on this clone: Its antigen remains unidentified. The input lacks base qualities; no much larger clone sits a single base away.

TCRbeta CDR3 regions were amplified from genomic DNA by means of the immunoSEQ Assay, a bias-controlled multiplex PCR. As for the original processing: Nucleated cell counts per sample were estimated from amplification of reference gene primers within the assay. To quantify the absolute abundance of each unique TCRbeta CDR3 rearrangement, sequence reads were collapsed and filtered. For each sample, productive Simpson clonality was calculated by taking the square root of Simpson's diversity index across productive rearrangements. This is the immuneACCESS table as TCRdb keeps it, with only in-frame sequences that have V and J called. A part of the clones is gone; compared with another copy, unresolved V genes explain less than half, and the rest is unexplained. V and J calls and clone size are copied from that table; D and trimming were computed from the DNA. The sample includes roughly 480,000 clones, with nearly 90% observed a single time. Jointly, the top ten make up 0.8% to 0.9% of the sample.

What was sequenced was peripheral blood. This clonotype was sampled from a man aged 18 to 30 with COVID-19, enrolled during active disease.

DNA sequence: TGTGCCAGCACCCCGGGGGGAGGACAAGATACGCAGTATTTT. It encodes CASTPGGGQDTQYF. The chain couples TRBV6-5 to TRBJ2-3; TRBD2 matches 7 bases in the middle. Relative to germline, V is missing 7 bases and J is missing 5 bases, with 9 bases of the junction outside any gene match. As encoded in the germline V gene, CDR1 is MNHEY while CDR2 is SVGAGI. Spanning cysteine to phenylalanine, the CDR3 consists of 14 amino acids. The DNA shown is the 42-base CDR3, in frame from base 1.